The present entry profiles one T cell receptor (beta chain) with its context. Antigen unknown. The data stem from a study of OX40 agonist ivuxolimab in advanced cancers. Whole-study findings and limits: CD8+ T cells showed, on average, more clonal expansion than CD4+ cells.

Assay: immunoSEQ multiplex PCR; the TCRdb copy retains only in-frame clones and omits some. The table records 25,000 to 30,000 clones, about 76% of them present only once. The J segment lost 8 bases and the V segment lost 5 bases, leaving 8 bases of the junction unmatched. The CDR3 runs 13 residues. CDR1 SGHVS and CDR2 FNYEAQ come from the germline V gene. The chain is built from TRBV7-6 and TRBJ1-2, with 7 bases that match TRBD1. The receptor's source is an adult with an advanced solid tumor such as melanoma, head and neck, liver or kidney cancer. The source material was CD4+ or CD8+ T cells sorted from blood, sampled in a trial of the OX40 agonist ivuxolimab. Written as DNA, the CDR3 is TGTGCCAGCAGCCCGTCGACAGGGCCCGGCTACACCTTC. Protein product: CASSPSTGPGYTF.